This entry lists 20 T cell receptor beta chains sequenced from one sample in a study of CD4 T cells in relation to SARS-CoV-2 and coronaviruses. These receptors are not linked to any known antigen. The method was immunoSEQ multiplex PCR; TCRdb's version includes in-frame clones alone and lacks a portion of them. The table has 38,000 or so clones, under 85% seen once. Sequencing was carried out using memory CD4+ T cells from PBMCs, cultured in vitro. These receptors all come from an adult with COVID-19.

This rearrangement joins TRBV30 to TRBJ2-2; D is ambiguous. Germline V gives CDR1 GTSNPN, CDR2 SVGIG (reference sequence). This CDR3 is built from 12 residues. V gave up 2 bases and J gave up 7 bases, with 8 bases separating them. The chain's CDR3 is CAWSPIDGELFF. CDR3 DNA: TGTGCCTGGAGTCCGATTGACGGGGAGCTGTTTTTT.

The rearrangement joins TRBV7-2 to TRBJ2-7; 7 bases line up with TRBD1. The CDR3 runs 15 residues. With 1 base clipped from V and 4 bases from J, the junction kept 7 bases outside the gene matches. From germline, CDR1 is SGHTA and CDR2 FQGNSA. CDR3 sequence (DNA): TGTGCCAGCAGCTTAGAATTGGGGGACAGATACGAGCAGTACTTC. Residues: CASSLELGDRYEQYF.

The J gene is TRBJ2-7, the V gene TRBV5-6; D remains unclear. The germline V and J ends were trimmed by 4 bases and 0 bases, with 11 bases remaining between them. This CDR3 is 14 amino acids long. From germline, CDR1 is SGHDT and CDR2 YYEEEE. CDR3: CASSPRQVSYEQYF. In nucleotides, the CDR3 is TGTGCCAGCAGCCCGCGCCAGGTCTCCTACGAGCAGTACTTC. The whole variable domain, remainder taken from reference TRBV5-6 and TRBJ2-7, is DAGVTQSPTHLIKTRGQQVTLRCSPKSGHDTVSWYQQALGQGPQFIFQYYEEEERQRGNFPDRFSGHQFPNYSSELNVNALLLGDSALYLCASSPRQVSYEQYFGPGTRLTVT.

The V gene is TRBV18, the J gene TRBJ2-5, with D unresolved. The length of the CDR3 is 14 residues. Germline V gives CDR1 KGHSH, CDR2 LQKENI. Trimming removed 0 bases from V and 5 bases from J, with 10 bases in between. CDR3 sequence: CASSPPSGSETQYF. The CDR3 DNA is TGTGCCAGCTCACCACCGTCCGGGTCCGAGACCCAGTACTTC.

The rearrangement joins TRBV2 to TRBJ1-6; tentative D call: TRBD1 (5 bases). V lost 6 bases to trimming and J lost 0 bases, with 9 bases between them. Germline CDR1 is SNHLY and CDR2 is FYNNEI. The CDR3 has 15 amino acids. The DNA for the CDR3 is TGTGCCAGCAGGGAGGGGAACTCCTATAATTCACCCCTCCACTTT. Translated, it gives CASREGNSYNSPLHF. The whole variable domain, remainder taken from reference TRBV2 and TRBJ1-6, is EPEVTQTPSHQVTQMGQEVILRCVPISNHLYFYWYRQILGQKVEFLVSFYNNEISEKSEIFDDQFSVERPDGSNFTLKIRSTKLEDSAMYFCASREGNSYNSPLHFGNGTRLTVT.

This chain links TRBV18 with TRBJ2-3; 13 bases are shared with TRBD2. This CDR3 spans 14 amino acids. Germline lookup yields CDR1 KGHSH and CDR2 LQKENI. V was pared by 2 bases and J by 9 bases, with 2 bases of the junction left unmatched. For the CDR3, the DNA is TGTGCCAGCTCACCAGGGACTAGCGGGAACACGCAGTATTTT. It is translated as CASSPGTSGNTQYF.

This clone was seen just once. The chain uses TRBV5-6 and TRBJ2-7, with 7 bases aligning to TRBD1. Germline values: CDR1 SGHDT, CDR2 YYEEEE. After removal of 0 bases from V and 5 bases from J, the junction contained 5 bases not matched to a gene. The CDR3 has 14 amino acids. CDR3 amino acids: CASSLVLTGNEQYF. CDR3 DNA sequence: TGTGCCAGCAGCTTGGTTCTGACAGGGAACGAGCAGTACTTC.

This clone has only a few counts. The chain uses TRBV6-1 and TRBJ1-3; D possibly corresponds to TRBD1 (6 bases). V was trimmed by 0 bases and J by 0 bases, leaving 6 bases between them. Germline CDR1 is MNHNS and CDR2 is SASEGT. The CDR3 length is 15 residues. The CDR3 region has the DNA TGTGCCAGCAGTGAAGCGACAGGCTCTGGAAACACCATATATTTT. This sequence encodes CASSEATGSGNTIYF.

V usage is TRBV27 and J usage is TRBJ2-5; D is perhaps TRBD2 (6 bases). In germline, CDR1 is MNHEY, CDR2 SMNVEV (reference sequence). The CDR3 runs 14 residues. Between the trimmed V and J ends, which lost 7 bases and 1 base, there was a span of 13 bases. The CDR3 sequence: CASKVGGGQETQYF. The CDR3 DNA reads TGTGCCAGCAAAGTGGGGGGAGGCCAAGAGACCCAGTACTTC.

This clone was found once. The chain carries TRBV28 and TRBJ1-2; D is unclear. Germline V gene data show CDR1 as MDHEN and CDR2 as SYDVKM. The length of the CDR3 is 12 residues. Trimming removed 4 bases from V and 7 bases from J, with 10 bases in between. CDR3: CASSSVLSGYTF. CDR3 nucleotides: TGTGCCAGCAGTTCCGTCTTGAGTGGCTACACCTTC.

V is TRBV28 and J is TRBJ2-1, with D possibly matching TRBD2 (6 bases). There are 15 residues in the CDR3. V lost 4 bases and J 3 bases, leaving 13 bases between the germline ends. Germline V gene lookup returns CDR1 MDHEN and CDR2 SYDVKM. The CDR3 reads CASSSPGTDYNEQFF. The DNA for the CDR3 is TGTGCCAGCAGTTCGCCCGGGACTGACTACAATGAGCAGTTCTTC.

J is TRBJ2-7 and V is TRBV15; D ambiguous. Trimming removed 0 bases at V and 0 bases at J, with 6 bases between. Germline V gene data show CDR1 as LNHNV and CDR2 as YYDKDF (reference sequence). This CDR3 is 14 amino acids long. CDR3 bases: TGTGCCACCAGCAGAGAGTATGGCTCCTACGAGCAGTACTTC. Protein product: CATSREYGSYEQYF.

This sequence joins TRBV11-2 and TRBJ1-2; a weak D match, TRBD1 (5 bases). Germline V gives CDR1 SGHAT, CDR2 FQNNGV. CDR3 length: 12 amino acids. Trimming took off 5 bases at V and 8 bases at J, with 12 bases between the two ends. CDR3 DNA: TGTGCCAGCAGCAAGAACGGGGGGGGCTACACCTTC. This codes for CASSKNGGGYTF.

J is TRBJ2-7 and V is TRBV2, with a tentative D call TRBD2 (7 bases). Trimming pared 11 bases from V and 5 bases from J, leaving 28 bases between. Germline V gives CDR1 SNHLY, CDR2 FYNNEI. This CDR3 region has 16 residues. The CDR3 DNA is TGTGCCCTTCGGGCTGGGGGGAGGGGGGCGAGGCACGAGCAGTACTTC. Residues: CALRAGGRGARHEQYF.

The chain links TRBV7-2 to TRBJ1-1, with unresolved D. CDR1 and CDR2 (germline): SGHTA, FQGNSA. This CDR3 is 12 amino acids long. The ends were cut back, 4 bases at V and 3 bases at J, with 6 bases in the middle. This CDR3 is CASSSSYTEAFF. The CDR3 bases are TGTGCCAGCAGCTCCAGTTACACTGAAGCTTTCTTT.

The chain combines TRBV28 with TRBJ2-7; 11 bases are a match to TRBD2. CDR1 MDHEN and CDR2 SYDVKM come from the germline V gene. The CDR3 has 15 residues. Trimming took 6 bases from V and 4 from J; bases not matched to a gene: 8. The CDR3, as DNA: TGTGCCAGCAGCTCGACTAGCGGGAATATTTACGAGCAGTACTTC. The encoded protein is CASSSTSGNIYEQYF.

V gene TRBV5-1 combines with J gene TRBJ2-2, with 9 bases identical to TRBD2. There are 16 residues in the CDR3. Losses at the gene ends were 2 bases for V and 2 bases for J; bases not matched to a gene: 4. CDR1 SGHRS and CDR2 YFSETQ come from the germline V gene. CDR3 amino acids: CASSFLAGANTGELFF. The CDR3 region has the DNA TGCGCCAGCAGCTTTTTAGCGGGGGCCAACACCGGGGAGCTGTTTTTT.

The chain carries TRBV5-5 and TRBJ2-5; D not certain. CDR1 and CDR2 (germline): SGHKS, YYEKEE (reference sequence). The CDR3 consists of 16 residues. The ends were cut back, 4 bases at V and 2 bases at J, with 18 bases in the middle. The CDR3 nucleotides are TGTGCCAGCAGCACCAGAGCAACCTTGGGGCAAGAGACCCAGTACTTC. Translated: CASSTRATLGQETQYF.

The chain employs TRBV19 and TRBJ1-3, with D unresolved. From germline, CDR1 is LNHDA and CDR2 SQIVND (reference sequence). V was trimmed by 5 bases and J by 0 bases, leaving 8 bases between them. This CDR3 comprises 14 residues. The CDR3: CASSSQSSGNTIYF. The CDR3 DNA sequence: TGTGCCAGTAGTTCCCAGAGCTCTGGAAACACCATATATTTT.

This chain uses TRBV18 with TRBJ2-7, with TRBD2 matching 14 bases. Germline trimming cut 3 bases from V and 1 base from J; bases unmatched to any gene: 11. In germline, CDR1 is KGHSH, CDR2 LQKENI. The CDR3 consists of 19 residues. The chain's CDR3 is CASSPSPGTSGSTSYEQYF. The DNA for the CDR3 is TGTGCCAGCTCACCTTCCCCGGGGACTAGCGGGAGCACATCCTACGAGCAGTACTTC. The complete variable domain, with remaining parts taken from reference TRBV18 and TRBJ2-7, reads NAGVMQNPRHLVRRRGQEARLRCSPMKGHSHVYWYRQLPEEGLKFMVYLQKENIIDESGMPKERFSAEFPKEGPSILRIQQVVRGDSAAYFCASSPSPGTSGSTSYEQYFGPGTRLTVT.